This T cell receptor (beta chain) comes out of a study of T-cell reconstitution after alpha-beta-depleted transplantation in children. Findings and limits, study-wide: Reports say that about two months after transplant, the alpha-beta T cells came out of several hundred graft clones that had expanded.

The CDR3 totals 14 residues. From germline, CDR1 is DFQATT and CDR2 SNEGSKA (reference sequence). V gave up 3 bases and J gave up 4 bases; unmatched junction bases: 9. Unique molecular identifiers were incorporated during preparation of the TCRbeta library. From the PCR reads, TCRdb called clonotypes with MiXCR, one entry per CDR3 protein. The table shows over 150,000 distinct CDR3 sequences, with 5% to 6.5% occurring only once. This clonotype was counted only a few times. What it binds is unknown. The sample was PBMCs, taken before TCRalphabeta/CD19-depleted stem cell transplant. This receptor was taken from a girl under two years old with combined immunodeficiency, due to receive a stem cell transplant. The rearrangement joins TRBV20-1 to TRBJ2-7, with 7 bases that match TRBD2. Written as DNA, the CDR3 is TGCAGTGCTAGTGTACTCGGGAGGACTTACGAGCAGTACTTC. Its protein product is CSASVLGRTYEQYF.